This T cell receptor (beta chain) was obtained from a study of T cell changes during pregnancy in multiple sclerosis. Method: immunoSEQ multiplex PCR; TCRdb's copy keeps in-frame clones and lacks some. This sample has about 50,000 clones, with approximately 94% found just once. V was pared by 0 bases and J by 8 bases, with 13 bases of the junction left unmatched. The CDR3 totals 17 residues. Germline V lookup: CDR1 SGHDT, CDR2 YYEEEE. The rearrangement links TRBV5-6 to TRBJ1-4; TRBD1 aligns across 7 bases. The sequences come from CD4+ T cells from peripheral blood mononuclear cells, collected in the third trimester of pregnancy. This receptor was identified in a female donor with multiple sclerosis, enrolled in a pregnancy study. The CDR3 nucleotides read TGTGCCAGCAGCTTGGAAGGGACAGCCCAAATCCGGGAAAAACTGTTTTTT. It encodes CASSLEGTAQIREKLFF.